This T cell receptor beta chain was identified during a study of blood T cell repertoires in COVID-19. Across the study: COVID-19 samples, acute and convalescent, were from the United States, Italy and Spain. Sample material is recorded as cDNA or gDNA derived from T cells, B-cell-depleted T cells, or PBMCs.

In the authors' methods: From reference gene primer amplification, estimates of nucleated cell counts were derived. Data came from immunoSEQ multiplex PCR; TCRdb stores just in-frame clones and leaves some out. For V, J and clone size, that table is used; D and trimming come from the DNA. The sample comprises 200,000 to 300,000 clones, around 87% of which are singletons, and 7.2% rests with the top ten. In this sample, this clone turned up a few times. This TCR was sampled from a man in his 60s who had recovered from COVID-19. Sequenced: peripheral blood.

The CDR3 coding sequence is TGTGCCAGCAGCGTAGGATCAGGGGTAGGAAACACCATATATTTT. This gives the protein CASSVGSGVGNTIYF. The V and J genes are TRBV9 and TRBJ1-3, with D perhaps matching TRBD1 (6 bases). V lost 0 bases and J 4 bases, leaving 11 bases between the germline ends. Germline lookup yields CDR1 SGDLS and CDR2 YYNGEE. The CDR3 sequence is 15 residues long.